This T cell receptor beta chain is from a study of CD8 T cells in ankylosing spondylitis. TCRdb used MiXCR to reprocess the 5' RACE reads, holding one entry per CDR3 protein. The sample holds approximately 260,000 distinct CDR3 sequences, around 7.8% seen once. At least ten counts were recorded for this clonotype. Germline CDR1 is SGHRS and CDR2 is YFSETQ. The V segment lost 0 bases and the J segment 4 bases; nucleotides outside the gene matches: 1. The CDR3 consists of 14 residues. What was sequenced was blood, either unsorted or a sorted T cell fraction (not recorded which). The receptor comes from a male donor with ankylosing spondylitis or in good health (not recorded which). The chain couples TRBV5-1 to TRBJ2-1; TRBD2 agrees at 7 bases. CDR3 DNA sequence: TGCGCCAGCAGCTTGGCTAGCGGTTACAATGAGCAGTTCTTC. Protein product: CASSLASGYNEQFF. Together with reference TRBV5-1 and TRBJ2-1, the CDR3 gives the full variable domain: KAGVTQTPRYLIKTRGQQVTLSCSPISGHRSVSWYQQTPGQGLQFLFEYFSETQRNKGNFPGRFSGRQFSNSRSEMNVSTLELGDSALYLCASSLASGYNEQFFGPGTRLTVL.